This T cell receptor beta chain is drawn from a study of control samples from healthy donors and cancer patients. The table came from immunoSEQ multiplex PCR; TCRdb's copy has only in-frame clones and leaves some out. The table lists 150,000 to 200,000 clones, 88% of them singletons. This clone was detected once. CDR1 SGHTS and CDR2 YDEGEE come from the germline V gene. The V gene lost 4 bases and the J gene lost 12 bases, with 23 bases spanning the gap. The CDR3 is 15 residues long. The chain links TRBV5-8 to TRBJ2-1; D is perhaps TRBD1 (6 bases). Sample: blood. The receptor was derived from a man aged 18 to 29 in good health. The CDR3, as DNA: TGTGCCAGCAGCCCTTCCCGGGACAAGACCGGAGGGCAGTTCTTC. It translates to CASSPSRDKTGGQFF.